This record covers a single T cell receptor (beta chain). The entry originates in a study of control samples from healthy donors and cancer patients. Here immunoSEQ multiplex PCR was the method, and the copy in TCRdb shows in-frame clones only, minus some. The data show 11,000 to 15,000 clones, roughly 77% seen once. The clonotype comes from a female donor with lung cancer. Material: formalin-fixed, paraffin-embedded tissue.

This chain's CDR3 is CATSEGASTDTQYF. The CDR3, as DNA: TGTGCCACCAGTGAGGGGGCAAGCACAGATACGCAGTATTTT. The rearrangement uses TRBV24-1 and TRBJ2-3, with D possibly TRBD1 on 6 matching bases. The V gene lost 4 bases and the J gene lost 0 bases, with 7 bases spanning the gap. Germline V gene data show CDR1 as KGHDR and CDR2 as SFDVKD. The CDR3 runs to 14 residues.